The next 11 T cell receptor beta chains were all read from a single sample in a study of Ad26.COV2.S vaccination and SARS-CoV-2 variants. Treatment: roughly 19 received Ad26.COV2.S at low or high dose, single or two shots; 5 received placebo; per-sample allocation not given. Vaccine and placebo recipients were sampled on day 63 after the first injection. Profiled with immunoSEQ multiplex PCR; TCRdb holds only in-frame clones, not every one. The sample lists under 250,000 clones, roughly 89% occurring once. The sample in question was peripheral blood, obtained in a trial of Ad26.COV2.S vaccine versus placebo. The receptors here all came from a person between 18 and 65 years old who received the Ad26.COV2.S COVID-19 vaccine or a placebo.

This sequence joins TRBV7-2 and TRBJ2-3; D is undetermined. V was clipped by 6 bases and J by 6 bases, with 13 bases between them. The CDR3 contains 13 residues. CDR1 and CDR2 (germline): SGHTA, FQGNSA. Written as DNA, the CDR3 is TGTGCCAGCAGTTCTGACCCGCGGGATACGCAGTATTTT. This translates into CASSSDPRDTQYF.

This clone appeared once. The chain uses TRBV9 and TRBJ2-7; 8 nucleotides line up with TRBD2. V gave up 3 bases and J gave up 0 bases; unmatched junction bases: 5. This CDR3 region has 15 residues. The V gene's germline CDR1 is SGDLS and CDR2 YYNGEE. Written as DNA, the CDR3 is TGTGCCAGCAGCGCCGACGGGGGGGCCTCCTACGAGCAGTACTTC. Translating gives CASSADGGASYEQYF. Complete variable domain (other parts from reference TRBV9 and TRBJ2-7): DSGVTQTPKHLITATGQRVTLRCSPRSGDLSVYWYQQSLDQGLQFLIQYYNGEERAKGNILERFSAQQFPDLHSELNLSSLELGDSALYFCASSADGGASYEQYFGPGTRLTVT.

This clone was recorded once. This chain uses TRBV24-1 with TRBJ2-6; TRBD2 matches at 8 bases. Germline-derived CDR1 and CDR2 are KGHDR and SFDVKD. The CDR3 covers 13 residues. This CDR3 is CATGGDGANVLTF. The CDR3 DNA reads TGTGCTACCGGGGGGGACGGGGCCAACGTCCTGACTTTC.

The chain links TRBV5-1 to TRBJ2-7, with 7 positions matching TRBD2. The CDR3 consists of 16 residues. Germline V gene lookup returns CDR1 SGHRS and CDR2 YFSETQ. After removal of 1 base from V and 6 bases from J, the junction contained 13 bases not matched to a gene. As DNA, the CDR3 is TGCGCCAGCAGCTTGAACCAGGCGGCAACGGGGGGCGAGCAGTACTTC. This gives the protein CASSLNQAATGGEQYF. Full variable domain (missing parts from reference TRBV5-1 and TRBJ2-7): KAGVTQTPRYLIKTRGQQVTLSCSPISGHRSVSWYQQTPGQGLQFLFEYFSETQRNKGNFPGRFSGRQFSNSRSEMNVSTLELGDSALYLCASSLNQAATGGEQYFGPGTRLTVT.

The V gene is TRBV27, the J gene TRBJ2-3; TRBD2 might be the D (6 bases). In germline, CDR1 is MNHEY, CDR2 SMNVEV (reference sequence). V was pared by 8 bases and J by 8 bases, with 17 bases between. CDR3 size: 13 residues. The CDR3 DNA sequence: TGTGCCAGCCGGTTAACCCTGGGAGGTACGCAGTATTTT. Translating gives CASRLTLGGTQYF.

For the CDR3, the DNA is TGTGCCAGCAGTTTTTACGGGAGGTCCGCAAGAGAGACCCAGTACTTC. Its protein is CASSFYGRSARETQYF. The rearrangement links TRBV27 to TRBJ2-5; 7 bases line up with TRBD2. Germline CDR1 reads MNHEY; CDR2 reads SMNVEV (reference sequence). The CDR3 consists of 16 residues. V gave up 3 bases and J gave up 4 bases; unmatched junction bases: 11.

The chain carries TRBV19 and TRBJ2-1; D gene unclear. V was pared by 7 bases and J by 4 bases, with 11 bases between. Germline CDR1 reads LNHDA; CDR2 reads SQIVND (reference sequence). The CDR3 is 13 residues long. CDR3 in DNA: TGTGCCAGTAATACCAATCTTTACAATGAGCAGTTCTTC. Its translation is CASNTNLYNEQFF.

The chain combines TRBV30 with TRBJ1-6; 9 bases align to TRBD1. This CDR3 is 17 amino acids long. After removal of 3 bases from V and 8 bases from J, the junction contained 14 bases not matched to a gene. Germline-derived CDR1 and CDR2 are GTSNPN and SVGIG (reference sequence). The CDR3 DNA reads TGTGCCTGGAGGTCCGGGACAGGGCTTCGGGGGGATTCACCCCTCCACTTT. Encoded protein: CAWRSGTGLRGDSPLHF.

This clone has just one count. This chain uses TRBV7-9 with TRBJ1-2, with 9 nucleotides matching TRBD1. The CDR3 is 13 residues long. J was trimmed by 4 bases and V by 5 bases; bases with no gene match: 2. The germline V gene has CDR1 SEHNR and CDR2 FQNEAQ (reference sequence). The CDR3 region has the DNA TGTGCCAGCAGCCGGACAGGGGTCTATGGCTACACCTTC. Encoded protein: CASSRTGVYGYTF. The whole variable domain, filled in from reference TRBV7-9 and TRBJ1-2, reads DTGVSQNPRHKITKRGQNVTFRCDPISEHNRLYWYRQTLGQGPEFLTYFQNEAQLEKSRLLSDRFSAERPKGSFSTLEIQRTEQGDSAMYLCASSRTGVYGYTFGSGTRLTVV.

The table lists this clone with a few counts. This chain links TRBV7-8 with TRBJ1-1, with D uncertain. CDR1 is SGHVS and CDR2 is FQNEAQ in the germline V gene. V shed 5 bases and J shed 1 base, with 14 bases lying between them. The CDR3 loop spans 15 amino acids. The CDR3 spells CASSLIQQPNTEAFF. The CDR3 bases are TGTGCCAGCAGCCTAATACAGCAACCGAACACTGAAGCTTTCTTT.

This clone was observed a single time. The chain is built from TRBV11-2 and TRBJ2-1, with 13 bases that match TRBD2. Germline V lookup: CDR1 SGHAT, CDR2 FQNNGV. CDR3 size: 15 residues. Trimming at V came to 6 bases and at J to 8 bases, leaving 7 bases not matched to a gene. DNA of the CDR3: TGTGCCAGCAGTCGACTAGCGGGAGGTTACCATGAGCAGTTCTTC. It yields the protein CASSRLAGGYHEQFF.